Described below is a single T cell receptor (beta chain) sequence and its context. Its antigen is unidentified. The record originates from a study of long-term antiretroviral therapy in people with HIV. Findings and limits, study-wide: Controls showed broader CDR3 length ranges than did the HIV repertoires.

Specimens carried roughly 0.9-10 million cryopreserved PBMC before DNA extraction. This CDR3 comprises 14 residues. V lost 6 bases to trimming and J lost 6 bases; unmatched junction nucleotides: 7. Germline V gives CDR1 MDHEN, CDR2 SYDVKM. At survey level, the immunoSEQ assay was run in its v3.0 version. Sequencing efforts were directed toward about 35,000-55,000 T-cell genomes per sample. Produced via immunoSEQ multiplex PCR; TCRdb's table is partial and in-frame only. The sample includes tens of thousands of clones, 70% to 85% of them seen just once. The receptor was derived from a man aged 40-50 years with HIV. Sequences were derived from unsorted PBMCs, sampled 0.5 years before starting antiretroviral therapy. The J gene is TRBJ1-5, the V gene TRBV28; 8 bases line up with TRBD1. The CDR3 protein is CASSSRQGSQPQHF. The CDR3, as DNA: TGTGCCAGCAGCTCCCGACAGGGGAGTCAGCCCCAGCATTTT.